The TCR beta chain under discussion was sequenced for a study of cytomegalovirus exposure and HLA in healthy donors. The PCR contained 60 Vbeta and 13 Jbeta primers. Measured with immunoSEQ multiplex PCR; TCRdb has only the in-frame clones, and not every one. The sample includes 130,000 to 150,000 clones, 60% to 80% of them seen just once. This receptor was obtained from a woman aged 40-49 years in good health and CMV-seropositive. The specimen was PBMCs.

CDR3 amino acids: CASSVTGGWDTQYF. CDR3 nucleotide sequence: TGTGCCAGCAGCGTAACGGGGGGGTGGGATACGCAGTATTTT. The V call is TRBV9, the J call TRBJ2-3; 8 nucleotides align to TRBD2. Germline CDR1 is SGDLS and CDR2 is YYNGEE. With V trimmed by 1 base and J by 6 bases, 4 bases remained unmatched. The CDR3 extends over 14 amino acids. Drawing the rest from reference TRBV9 and TRBJ2-3, the complete variable domain is DSGVTQTPKHLITATGQRVTLRCSPRSGDLSVYWYQQSLDQGLQFLIQYYNGEERAKGNILERFSAQQFPDLHSELNLSSLELGDSALYFCASSVTGGWDTQYFGPGTRLTVL.